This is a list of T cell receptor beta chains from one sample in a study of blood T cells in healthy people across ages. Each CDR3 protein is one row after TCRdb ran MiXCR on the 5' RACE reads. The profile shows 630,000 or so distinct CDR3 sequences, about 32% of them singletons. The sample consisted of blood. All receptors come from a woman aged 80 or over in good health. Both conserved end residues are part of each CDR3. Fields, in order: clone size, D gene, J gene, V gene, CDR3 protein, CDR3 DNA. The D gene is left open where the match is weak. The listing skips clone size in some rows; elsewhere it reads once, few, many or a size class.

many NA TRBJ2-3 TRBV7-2 CASSPGQLVITDTQYF TGTGCCAGCAGCCCTGGACAGTTAGTCATCACAGATACGCAGTATTTT
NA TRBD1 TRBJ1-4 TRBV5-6 CASSLSRGPGKLFF TGTGCCAGCAGCTTGTCCAGGGGGCCCGGAAAACTGTTTTTT
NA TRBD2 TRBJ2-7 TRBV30 CAWSVRGGPNEQYF TGTGCCTGGAGTGTTCGGGGGGGCCCCAACGAGCAGTACTTC
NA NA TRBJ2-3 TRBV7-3 CASSSRDNTDTQYF TGTGCCAGCAGCTCCCGTGATAACACAGATACGCAGTATTTT
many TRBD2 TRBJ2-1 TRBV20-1 CSARDWGLAGGSSYNEQFF TGCAGTGCTAGAGATTGGGGACTAGCGGGGGGAAGCTCCTACAATGAGCAGTTCTTC
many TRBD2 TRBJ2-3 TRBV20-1 CSAIAGGIGQYF TGCAGTGCTATCGCCGGGGGGATAGGGCAGTATTTT
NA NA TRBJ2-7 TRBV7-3 CASSLGQGTEQYF TGTGCCAGCAGCTTAGGGCAGGGGACCGAGCAGTACTTC
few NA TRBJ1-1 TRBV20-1 CSARGSGGYTEAFF TGCAGTGCTAGAGGGAGCGGGGGCTACACTGAAGCTTTCTTT
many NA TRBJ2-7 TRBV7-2 CASSRLQGSYEQYF TGTGCCAGCAGCAGGTTACAGGGTTCCTACGAGCAGTACTTC
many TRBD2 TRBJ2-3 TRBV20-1 CSARDSGRIAGEQYF TGCAGTGCTAGAGATTCGGGGCGAATAGCGGGGGAGCAGTATTTT
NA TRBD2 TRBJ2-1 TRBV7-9 CASSPLAGGPRSYNEQFF TGTGCCAGCAGCCCACTCGCGGGAGGGCCTAGGTCCTACAATGAGCAGTTCTTC
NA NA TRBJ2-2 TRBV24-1 CATSDPQIPELFF TGTGCCACCAGTGATCCTCAAATTCCTGAGCTGTTTTTT
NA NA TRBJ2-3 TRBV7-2 CASSLDWGGRTDMQYF TGTGCCAGCAGCTTAGATTGGGGGGGGCGCACAGATATGCAGTATTTT
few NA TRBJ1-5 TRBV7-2 CASSLDGGGQPQHF TGTGCCAGCAGCTTGGACGGGGGGGGACAGCCCCAGCATTTT
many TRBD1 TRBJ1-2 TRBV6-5 CASSYLGGQGADGYTF TGTGCCAGCAGTTACCTCGGAGGACAGGGGGCCGATGGCTACACCTTC
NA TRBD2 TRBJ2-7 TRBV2 CTSSPSSGRPYEQYF TGTACCAGCAGTCCCTCGAGCGGGAGGCCCTACGAGCAGTACTTC
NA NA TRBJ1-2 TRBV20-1 CSARAPGGAYGYIF TGCAGTGCTAGAGCTCCTGGGGGTGCGTATGGCTACATCTTC
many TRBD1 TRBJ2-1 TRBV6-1 CASSVEEQGSVSEQFF TGTGCCAGCAGTGTAGAGGAACAGGGGTCGGTGAGTGAGCAGTTCTTC
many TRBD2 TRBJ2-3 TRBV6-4 CASSSSGGRDTQYF TGTGCCAGCAGTTCTAGCGGGGGGAGAGATACGCAGTATTTT
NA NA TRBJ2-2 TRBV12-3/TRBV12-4 CASSAGSTGELFF TGTGCCAGCAGTGCAGGAAGCACCGGGGAGCTGTTTTTT
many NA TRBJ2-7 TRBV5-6 CASSHGGGEQYF TGTGCCAGCAGCCACGGGGGTGGAGAGCAGTACTTC
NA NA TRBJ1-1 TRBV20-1 CSANKGAWNTEAFF TGCAGTGCTAATAAGGGTGCCTGGAACACTGAAGCTTTCTTT
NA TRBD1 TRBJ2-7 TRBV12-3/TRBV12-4 CASSQGQGARYEQYF TGTGCCAGCAGCCAAGGACAGGGGGCCCGCTACGAGCAGTACTTC
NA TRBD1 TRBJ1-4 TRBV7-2 CASSSGQGVFQKLFF TGTGCCAGCAGCTCCGGACAGGGGGTCTTCCAAAAACTGTTTTTT
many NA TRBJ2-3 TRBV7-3 CASSLDSTDTQYF TGCGCCAGCAGCTTGGACAGCACAGATACGCAGTATTTT
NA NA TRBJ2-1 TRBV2 CASSSGRTSYNEQFF TGTGCCAGCAGTAGTGGGAGGACCTCCTACAATGAGCAGTTCTTC
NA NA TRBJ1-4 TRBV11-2 CASSSGKLTEKLFF TGTGCCAGCAGCTCAGGGAAGTTGACTGAAAAACTGTTTTTT
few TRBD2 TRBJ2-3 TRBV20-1 CSARAPSGRKDTQYF TGCAGTGCTAGAGCCCCTAGCGGGAGGAAAGATACGCAGTATTTT
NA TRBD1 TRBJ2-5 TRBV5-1 CASSWTGEASETQYF TGCGCCAGCAGCTGGACAGGGGAGGCTTCTGAGACCCAGTACTTC
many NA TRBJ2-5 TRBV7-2 CASSQLATETQYF TGTGCCAGCAGCCAGCTGGCAACAGAGACCCAGTACTTC
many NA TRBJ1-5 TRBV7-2 CASSQGGGVEPQHF TGTGCCAGCAGCCAAGGTGGGGGCGTCGAGCCCCAGCATTTT
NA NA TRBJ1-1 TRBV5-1 CACSLEGFSGTEAFF TGCGCCTGCAGCTTGGAAGGGTTTTCGGGCACTGAAGCTTTCTTT
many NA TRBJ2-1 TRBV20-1 CSARGSWESYNEQFF TGCAGTGCTAGAGGGAGCTGGGAGTCCTACAATGAGCAGTTCTTC
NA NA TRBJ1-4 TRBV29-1 CSVGGGNEKLFF TGCAGCGTTGGAGGGGGGAATGAAAAACTGTTTTTT
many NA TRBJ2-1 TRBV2 CASSPFARNEQFF TGTGCCAGCAGTCCCTTTGCAAGGAATGAGCAGTTCTTC
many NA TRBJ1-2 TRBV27 CASSSGALYGYTF TGTGCCAGCAGTTCCGGGGCGCTATATGGCTACACCTTC
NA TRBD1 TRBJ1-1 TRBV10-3 CAIRPGQMNTEAFF TGTGCCATCAGGCCGGGACAGATGAACACTGAAGCTTTCTTT
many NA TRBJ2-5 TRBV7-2 CASTRGSSKETQYF TGTGCCAGCACCAGAGGGTCAAGTAAAGAGACCCAGTACTTC
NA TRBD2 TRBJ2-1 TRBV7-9 CASRQLAGDNEQFF TGTGCCAGCAGACAACTAGCGGGAGACAATGAGCAGTTCTTC
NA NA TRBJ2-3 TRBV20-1 CSAGGSGLSTDTQYF TGCAGTGCTGGGGGCAGCGGGCTTAGCACAGATACGCAGTATTTT
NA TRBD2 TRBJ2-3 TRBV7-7 CASSSGLAGVTDTQYF TGTGCCAGCAGCTCAGGTCTAGCGGGGGTCACAGATACGCAGTATTTT
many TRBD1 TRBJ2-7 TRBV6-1 CASRSGQGLSYEQYF TGTGCCAGCAGATCGGGACAGGGGCTCTCCTACGAGCAGTACTTC
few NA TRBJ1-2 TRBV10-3 CAISGRETNYGYTF TGTGCCATCAGTGGACGGGAGACTAACTATGGCTACACCTTC
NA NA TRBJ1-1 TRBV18 CASSPPRRTEAFF TGTGCCAGCTCACCACCGCGGAGGACTGAAGCTTTCTTT
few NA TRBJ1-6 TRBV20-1 CSARDPGKSSPLHF TGCAGTGCTAGAGATCCGGGGAAAAGTTCACCCCTCCACTTT
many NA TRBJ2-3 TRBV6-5 CASWDSFHGAQYF TGTGCCAGCTGGGACTCCTTTCATGGTGCGCAGTATTTT
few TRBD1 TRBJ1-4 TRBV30 CAWTGGVEKLFF TGTGCCTGGACAGGGGGCGTTGAAAAACTGTTTTTT
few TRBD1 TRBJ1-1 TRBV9 CASTRGLNTEAFF TGTGCCAGCACGAGGGGGCTTAACACTGAAGCTTTCTTT
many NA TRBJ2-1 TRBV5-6 CASSLVRSRGREQFF TGTGCCAGCAGCTTGGTCCGCAGCAGGGGGAGGGAGCAGTTCTTC
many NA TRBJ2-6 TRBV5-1 CASSPGRGAGANVLTF TGCGCCAGCAGCCCGGGGCGGGGAGCGGGGGCCAACGTCCTGACTTTC
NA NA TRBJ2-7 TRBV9 CASSPGTSHNGQYF TGTGCCAGCAGCCCGGGAACCAGTCATAATGGGCAGTACTTC